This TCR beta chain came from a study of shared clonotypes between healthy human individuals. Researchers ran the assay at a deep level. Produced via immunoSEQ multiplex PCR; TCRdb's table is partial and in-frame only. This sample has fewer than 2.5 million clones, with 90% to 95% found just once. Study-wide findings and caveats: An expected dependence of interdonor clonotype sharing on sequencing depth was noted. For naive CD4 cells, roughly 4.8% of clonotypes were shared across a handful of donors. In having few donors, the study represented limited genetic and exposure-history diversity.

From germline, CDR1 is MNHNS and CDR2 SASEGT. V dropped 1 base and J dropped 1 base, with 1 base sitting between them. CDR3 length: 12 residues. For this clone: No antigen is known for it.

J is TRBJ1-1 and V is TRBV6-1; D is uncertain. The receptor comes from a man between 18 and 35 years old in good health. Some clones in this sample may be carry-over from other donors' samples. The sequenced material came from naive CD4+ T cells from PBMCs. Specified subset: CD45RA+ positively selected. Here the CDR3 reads CASSEENTEAFF. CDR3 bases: TGTGCCAGCAGTGAAGAGAACACTGAAGCTTTCTTT.